Each of the 28 T cell receptor beta chains below was sequenced from the same sample in a study of human T cells and chemical hapten exposure. Time point: pre-sensitization, week 0. Treatment noted: therapeutic diphenylcyclopropenone sensitization with weekly scalp DPC. TCRdb independently ran MiXCR on the RACE reads; one entry per CDR3 protein. The data show around 60,000 distinct CDR3 sequences, with approximately 7% seen just once and approximately 1.7% held by the top ten. The sequences come from whole blood, collected in connection with sensitization to the hapten diphenylcyclopropenone (DPC). The receptors were gathered from a woman aged 30 to 39 with alopecia areata. Some clones in this sample may be carry-over from other donors' samples.

This clonotype showed up just a few times. V and J are TRBV11-2 and TRBJ2-1, with TRBD2 matching over 8 bases. Germline V gene lookup returns CDR1 SGHAT and CDR2 FQNNGV. This CDR3 comprises 14 residues. Trimming took 1 base from V and 12 from J; bases not matched to a gene: 8. This CDR3 reads CASSLVSQRGLQFF. The DNA of the CDR3 is TGTGCCAGCAGCTTAGTGTCCCAGCGGGGGTTGCAGTTCTTC.

The sample holds a few counts of this clonotype. This may stem from a read error, because a much larger clone lies one nucleotide away. In nucleotides, the CDR3 is TGTGCCAGCAGCCACGAGGGAAGGGGACTCGGCGACACCTTC. It yields the protein CASSHEGRGLGDTF. V and J are TRBV5-4 and TRBJ1-2; weak D call: TRBD1 (5 bases). CDR3 length equals 14 residues. Trimming left V 4 bases short and J 12 bases short, with 22 bases between. The V gene's germline CDR1 is SGHNT and CDR2 YYREEE (reference sequence).

This clonotype was seen many times. The V call is TRBV20-1, the J call TRBJ2-7; 9 nucleotides line up with TRBD1. This CDR3 is built from 16 residues. With 5 bases clipped from V and 7 bases from J, the junction kept 18 bases outside the gene matches. CDR1 and CDR2 (germline): DFQATT, SNEGSKA (reference sequence). In nucleotides, the CDR3 is TGCAGTGCTCTACTCATTCGGGACAGGGATCTGTCTGAGCAGTACTTC. Residues: CSALLIRDRDLSEQYF.

This clonotype has ten or more counts. The chain joins TRBV5-1 to TRBJ2-5; no clear D gene. CDR3 length: 14 amino acids. V lost 1 base, J lost 1 base, and 8 bases lay in between. Germline V CDR1 and CDR2: SGHRS, YFSETQ. The CDR3 coding sequence is TGCGCCAGCAGCTTGCGACCTCTCCAAGAGACCCAGTACTTC. Residues: CASSLRPLQETQYF.

Many counts were recorded for this clonotype. The chain employs TRBV5-1 and TRBJ2-7; D ambiguous. The germline CDR1 and CDR2 sequences are SGHRS and YFSETQ. CDR3 length equals 15 residues. Trimming removed 6 bases from V and 0 bases from J, with 16 bases in between. CDR3 DNA: TGCGCCAGCACCCTTAGTGGAAAGGTCTCCTACGAGCAGTACTTC. Translating gives CASTLSGKVSYEQYF. The full variable domain, rest sourced from reference TRBV5-1 and TRBJ2-7, is KAGVTQTPRYLIKTRGQQVTLSCSPISGHRSVSWYQQTPGQGLQFLFEYFSETQRNKGNFPGRFSGRQFSNSRSEMNVSTLELGDSALYLCASTLSGKVSYEQYFGPGTRLTVT.

The rearrangement links TRBV6-5 to TRBJ1-5; D gene unclear. V lost 4 bases and J 4 bases, leaving 8 bases between the germline ends. Germline CDR1 reads MNHEY; CDR2 reads SVGAGI. The CDR3 is made up of 13 amino acids. The CDR3 nucleotides read TGTGCCAGCAGTTTCGGACGGAATCAGCCCCAGCATTTT. Residues: CASSFGRNQPQHF.

The chain recombines TRBV6-1 with TRBJ2-2; 8 nucleotides align to TRBD1. The germline V gene has CDR1 MNHNS and CDR2 SASEGT. V shed 6 bases, J shed 3 bases, and the junction held 9 bases outside the gene matches. The CDR3 loop spans 16 amino acids. As DNA, the CDR3 is TGTGCCAGCAGAGCTTGGACAGGGTTATACACCGGGGAGCTGTTTTTT. Residues: CASRAWTGLYTGELFF.

With respect to this clonotype: This clone may be a read error of a much larger clone one base away. This chain links TRBV4-2 with TRBJ2-1; perhaps TRBD2 as D (6 bases). From germline, CDR1 is LGHNA and CDR2 YNFKEQ. The CDR3 covers 17 residues. Trimming stripped 1 base from V and 11 bases from J, with 24 bases between. The CDR3 loop reads CASSQGHEGLGGNKQFF. The DNA for the CDR3 is TGTGCCAGCAGCCAAGGGCATGAGGGGTTGGGGGGAAATAAGCAGTTCTTC.

Many counts were recorded for this clonotype. The chain links TRBV6-1 to TRBJ1-2, with 7 positions matching TRBD1. CDR1 MNHNS and CDR2 SASEGT come from the germline V gene. The CDR3 loop spans 14 amino acids. Trimming at V came to 10 bases and at J to 5 bases, leaving 13 bases not matched to a gene. The DNA of the CDR3 is TGTGCCACCCCGAGGGCAGGGGGAATTTATGGCTACACCTTC. As protein: CATPRAGGIYGYTF.

This clonotype was seen a handful of times. This rearrangement joins TRBV5-1 to TRBJ2-1, with 7 bases that match TRBD2. Trimming removed 2 bases from V and 8 bases from J; junction bases left unmatched: 10. CDR1 and CDR2 (germline): SGHRS, YFSETQ. The CDR3 runs 15 residues. CDR3 protein: CASSLAIAGRDEQFF. In DNA, the CDR3 is TGCGCCAGCAGCTTAGCTATAGCGGGTCGGGATGAGCAGTTCTTC.

This clonotype was picked up many times. V is TRBV5-6 and J is TRBJ1-4; no clear D gene. The V gene lost 5 bases and the J gene lost 7 bases, with 18 bases spanning the gap. The CDR3 is 15 amino acids. CDR1 and CDR2 from the germline V gene are SGHDT and YYEEEE. This chain's CDR3 is CASSYGGRILEKLFF. DNA of the CDR3: TGTGCCAGCAGTTACGGCGGGCGGATCCTTGAAAAACTGTTTTTT.

This clonotype has a single count. V usage is TRBV3-1 and J usage is TRBJ2-2; D remains unclear. V dropped 1 base and J dropped 5 bases, with 5 bases sitting between them. Germline assignment: CDR1 LGHDT and CDR2 YNNKEL (reference sequence). The CDR3 loop spans 13 amino acids. The CDR3 nucleotides read TGTGCCAGCAGCCAAGTGACAACCGGGGAGCTGTTTTTT. Translated, it gives CASSQVTTGELFF. The full variable domain, in which reference TRBV3-1 and TRBJ2-2 provide the parts outside the CDR3, is DTAVSQTPKYLVTQMGNDKSIKCEQNLGHDTMYWYKQDSKKFLKIMFSYNNKELIINETVPNRFSPKSPDKAHLNLHINSLELGDSAVYFCASSQVTTGELFFGEGSRLTVL.

This clonotype was seen only a few times. The rearrangement uses TRBV5-1 and TRBJ2-5, with unresolved D. The length of the CDR3 is 13 residues. CDR1 and CDR2 from the germline V gene are SGHRS and YFSETQ. Trimming removed 0 bases from V and 3 bases from J, with 6 bases in between. CDR3 in DNA: TGCGCCAGCAGCTTGGGGCAAAAAGAGACCCAGTACTTC. It codes for CASSLGQKETQYF.

V usage is TRBV27 and J usage is TRBJ2-1; D is unclear. This CDR3 comprises 15 residues. V dropped 5 bases and J dropped 0 bases, with 11 bases sitting between them. Germline V CDR1 and CDR2: MNHEY, SMNVEV (reference sequence). The CDR3 region is CASSPIPGSYNEQFF. CDR3 in DNA: TGTGCCAGCAGTCCCATCCCCGGCTCCTACAATGAGCAGTTCTTC.

This clonotype appeared many times. V gene TRBV18 combines with J gene TRBJ1-5; perhaps TRBD1 as D (5 bases). CDR1 is KGHSH and CDR2 is LQKENI in the germline V gene. Deletions cut 0 bases from V and 6 bases from J, with 6 bases between. The CDR3 totals 13 residues. CDR3 sequence (DNA): TGTGCCAGCTCACCACCGGGGGGTCAGCCCCAGCATTTT. Its translation is CASSPPGGQPQHF.

V is TRBV30 and J is TRBJ1-2; TRBD1 matches at 10 bases. CDR1 and CDR2 (germline): GTSNPN, SVGIG (reference sequence). V lost 5 bases, J lost 4 bases, and 13 bases stayed unmatched. The CDR3 has 16 amino acids. CDR3 sequence reads: CAWFPVTGGRSYGYTF. In nucleotides, the CDR3 is TGTGCCTGGTTCCCCGTGACAGGGGGCCGGAGCTATGGCTACACCTTC.

This clonotype occurred many times. The V gene is TRBV15, the J gene TRBJ1-4; 8 bases are a match to TRBD1. The trim removed 1 base at V and 7 bases at J, leaving 11 bases unmatched. This CDR3 contains 17 residues. Per germline, CDR1 LNHNV and CDR2 YYDKDF (reference sequence). The CDR3 is CATSRATGVVLGEKLFF. CDR3 nucleotide sequence: TGTGCCACCAGCAGAGCGACAGGGGTGGTGTTAGGTGAAAAACTGTTTTTT.

In its sample, this clonotype was seen many times. This rearrangement joins TRBV7-2 to TRBJ2-1; D possibly uses TRBD1 or TRBD2 (6 bases each). The CDR3 contains 15 residues. Germline values: CDR1 SGHTA, CDR2 FQGNSA. Trimming removed 3 bases from V and 1 base from J, with 10 bases in between. The CDR3 DNA follows: TGTGCCAGCAGCTTCGGGGGCGCGTCCTACAATGAGCAGTTCTTC. Translation: CASSFGGASYNEQFF.

This clonotype was seen more than once but under ten times. The V gene is TRBV14, the J gene TRBJ1-6; D possibly corresponds to TRBD1 (5 bases). This CDR3 contains 17 residues. Germline V CDR1 and CDR2: SGHDN, FVKESK. Between the trimmed V and J ends, which lost 0 bases and 7 bases, there was a span of 16 bases. The CDR3: CASSQDVRGSGNSPLHF. CDR3 sequence (DNA): TGTGCCAGCAGCCAAGATGTGAGAGGGTCAGGGAATTCACCCCTCCACTTT. Combining the CDR3 with reference TRBV14 and TRBJ1-6 gives the whole variable domain EAGVTQFPSHSVIEKGQTVTLRCDPISGHDNLYWYRRVMGKEIKFLLHFVKESKQDESGMPNNRFLAERTGGTYSTLKVQPAELEDSGVYFCASSQDVRGSGNSPLHFGNGTRLTVT.

The gene calls are TRBV6-1 and TRBJ1-4, with TRBD1 identical over 7 bases. Germline trimming cut 6 bases from V and 4 bases from J; bases unmatched to any gene: 11. The germline V gene has CDR1 MNHNS and CDR2 SASEGT. The CDR3 runs 16 residues. The CDR3 region is CASSRIEGAGNEKLFF. The CDR3 nucleotides are TGTGCCAGCAGCCGTATCGAGGGGGCTGGTAATGAAAAACTGTTTTTT.

This clonotype came up a few times. Here the CDR3 reads CASSLTPSNQPQHF. The DNA for the CDR3 is TGTGCCAGCAGTTTAACCCCTAGCAATCAGCCCCAGCATTTT. The gene calls are TRBV12-3 or TRBV12-4 and TRBJ1-5; D ambiguous. V was cut by 2 bases and J by 0 bases, with 5 bases left in between. The CDR3 length is 14 residues.

In this sample, this clonotype turned up many times. This chain joins TRBV29-1 and TRBJ2-1, with D tentatively TRBD1 (5 bases). Looked up from germline, CDR1 is SQVTM and CDR2 is ANQGSEA. The CDR3 sequence is 14 residues long. V lost 4 bases and J 6 bases, leaving 16 bases between the germline ends. The CDR3 reads CSVGGPVDGNEQFF. DNA for the CDR3: TGCAGCGTTGGGGGCCCGGTGGACGGCAATGAGCAGTTCTTC.

The chain combines TRBV15 with TRBJ2-3; TRBD1 is a possible D gene (6 bases). V lost 0 bases, J lost 3 bases, and 10 bases lay in between. The CDR3 contains 15 residues. CDR1 and CDR2 from the germline V gene are LNHNV and YYDKDF (reference sequence). This CDR3 reads CATSREQGWTDTQYF. The CDR3 nucleotides read TGTGCCACCAGCAGAGAACAGGGCTGGACAGATACGCAGTATTTT.

V gene TRBV12-3 or TRBV12-4 combines with J gene TRBJ2-3; D possibly matches TRBD1 or TRBD2 (5 bases each). Between the trimmed V and J ends, which lost 2 bases and 4 bases, there was a span of 19 bases. This CDR3 is 17 amino acids long. The CDR3 reads CASSLSQGGLPSDTQYF. The CDR3 coding sequence is TGTGCCAGCAGTTTAAGTCAGGGCGGACTTCCCTCAGATACGCAGTATTTT.

This clonotype was seen many times. The rearrangement joins TRBV4-2 to TRBJ1-5; D not certain. With 0 bases removed from V and 0 bases from J, the gap between germline ends came to 9 bases. This CDR3 contains 16 residues. Germline CDR1 and CDR2: LGHNA and YNFKEQ. In nucleotides, the CDR3 is TGTGCCAGCAGCCAAGATTTCGGCCTTAGCAATCAGCCCCAGCATTTT. This codes for CASSQDFGLSNQPQHF.

This clonotype was detected ten times or more. V is TRBV4-2 and J is TRBJ1-1; no clear D gene. The CDR3 totals 14 residues. V was cut by 0 bases and J by 5 bases, with 10 bases left in between. Germline loops: CDR1 LGHNA, CDR2 YNFKEQ. The CDR3 spells CASSQERVRTEAFF. The CDR3 coding sequence is TGTGCCAGCAGCCAAGAGAGAGTACGGACTGAAGCTTTCTTT.

The V call is TRBV7-3, the J call TRBJ1-2, with D perhaps TRBD1 (5 bases). V was pared by 5 bases and J by 4 bases, with 11 bases between. This CDR3 spans 13 amino acids. Germline-derived CDR1 and CDR2 are SGHTA and FQGTGA. CDR3 sequence reads: CASSPGTGYGYTF. The CDR3 DNA follows: TGTGCCAGCAGCCCAGGGACGGGCTATGGCTACACCTTC.

This clonotype was picked up many times. The rearrangement uses TRBV5-1 and TRBJ2-2, with D perhaps matching TRBD1 or TRBD2 (5 bases each). The ends were cut back, 0 bases at V and 0 bases at J, with 9 bases in the middle. This CDR3 is built from 16 residues. Germline CDR1 is SGHRS and CDR2 is YFSETQ. The CDR3 region has the DNA TGCGCCAGCAGCTTGGCCAGAGGGGCGAACACCGGGGAGCTGTTTTTT. Amino acid sequence: CASSLARGANTGELFF.